The 8 T cell receptor beta chains in this list originate from one sample, sequenced in a study of T cell repertoires in cytomegalovirus infection. Via MiXCR, TCRdb re-called the reads, giving one row per CDR3 protein. The table lists about 680,000 distinct CDR3 sequences, roughly a quarter of them singletons. Sequencing used CD8+ T cells from PBMCs. The origin of the receptors is a human donor in good health (CMV status not recorded). Some clones in this sample may be carry-over from other donors' samples.

At least ten counts were recorded for this clonotype. The J gene is TRBJ1-5, the V gene TRBV12-3 or TRBV12-4, with 8 bases lining up with TRBD1. The V and J ends lost 6 bases and 1 base, in that order; junction bases with no gene match: 5. This CDR3 spans 15 amino acids. CDR3 sequence: CASRKDRGSNQPQHF. The CDR3 DNA is TGTGCCAGCAGAAAAGACAGGGGAAGCAATCAGCCCCAGCATTTT.

This clonotype was observed a handful of times. V and J are TRBV6-6 and TRBJ2-1; D remains unclear. In germline, CDR1 is MNHNY, CDR2 SVGAGI (reference sequence). CDR3 length: 17 amino acids. Trimming cost V 2 bases and J 4 bases, with 18 bases left between them. This CDR3 is CASSYAHGQQFYNEQFF. The CDR3 nucleotides read TGTGCCAGCAGTTACGCCCACGGGCAGCAGTTTTACAATGAGCAGTTCTTC.

This clonotype was detected many times. The chain has TRBV7-6 and TRBJ2-7; D ambiguous. Between the trimmed V and J ends, which lost 5 bases and 2 bases, there was a span of 10 bases. Germline loops: CDR1 SGHVS, CDR2 FNYEAQ. This CDR3 spans 13 amino acids. CDR3 DNA: TGTGCCAGCAGCGTCAGCCTCACCTACGAGCAGTACTTC. Translating gives CASSVSLTYEQYF.

This rearrangement joins TRBV6-6 to TRBJ1-1; D not certain. The V gene's germline CDR1 is MNHNY and CDR2 SVGAGI (reference sequence). The CDR3 spans 12 residues. V lost 0 bases, J lost 6 bases, and 5 bases lay in between. CDR3 sequence reads: CASSYSLSEAFF. The CDR3 nucleotides read TGTGCCAGCAGTTACTCGTTGTCTGAAGCTTTCTTT.

This clonotype showed up just a few times. In DNA form, the CDR3 reads TGTGCCTCCAAGTTGGGGAACACTGAAGCTTTCTTT. It is translated as CASKLGNTEAFF. The genes are TRBV10-3 and TRBJ1-1; D unclear. In germline, CDR1 is ENHRY, CDR2 SYGVKD. There are 12 residues in the CDR3. The germline V and J ends were trimmed by 11 bases and 1 base, with 11 bases remaining between them.

In this sample, this clonotype turned up a few times. The chain combines TRBV13 with TRBJ1-2, with TRBD1 as a possible D gene (5 bases). Trimming cost V 7 bases and J 4 bases, with 13 bases left between them. CDR1 and CDR2 (germline): PRHDT, FYEKMQ (reference sequence). The CDR3 is made up of 13 amino acids. CDR3 nucleotides: TGTGCCAGCAACCCGGGGGGTGGCTATGGCTACACCTTC. Translating gives CASNPGGGYGYTF. Full variable domain (outside the CDR3, taken from reference TRBV13 and TRBJ1-2): AAGVIQSPRHLIKEKRETATLKCYPIPRHDTVYWYQQGPGQDPQFLISFYEKMQSDKGSIPDRFSAQQFSDYHSELNMSSLELGDSALYFCASNPGGGYGYTFGSGTRLTVV.

The CDR3: CASSGAENGIQETQYF. CDR3 DNA: TGCGCCAGCAGTGGGGCGGAGAACGGGATACAAGAGACCCAGTACTTC. The chain is built from TRBV10-2 and TRBJ2-5; D is possibly TRBD2 (5 bases). Trimming left V 4 bases short and J 2 bases short, with 17 bases between. Germline V gene lookup returns CDR1 WSHSY and CDR2 SAAADI. CDR3 length equals 16 residues.

This clonotype was seen a handful of times. The rearrangement joins TRBV28 to TRBJ2-7, with 8 nucleotides matching TRBD1. In germline, CDR1 is MDHEN, CDR2 SYDVKM. Losses at the gene ends were 6 bases for V and 2 bases for J; bases not matched to a gene: 3. CDR3 size: 13 residues. CDR3 coding DNA: TGTGCCAGCAGATCAGGGGGCGCCTACGAGCAGTACGTC. This gives the protein CASRSGGAYEQYV.